This record covers a single T cell receptor beta chain. Its antigen is undetermined. Template switching added a universal primer site, and cDNA bore unique molecular identifiers. TCRdb itself ran the 5' RACE reads through MiXCR, one entry per CDR3 protein. This table holds 240,000 or so distinct CDR3 sequences, roughly 13% found once. The sample is drawn from a study of identical twins. General study results and limits: Conclusions were drawn cross-sectionally by statistical analysis, without following the same donors. Twins shared beta out-of-frame sequences in excess, but this excess was weaker. Abundant beta clonotypes from cord blood bore fewer insertions; memory repertoires lacked this pattern.

The CDR3 sequence is 12 residues long. Germline assignment: CDR1 SGHNT and CDR2 YENEEA. The V end was cut by 2 bases, the J end by 5 bases, with 3 bases between. The data also belong to a second study, concerning yellow fever vaccine responses in identical twins.

Sample: memory (CD45RO+) T cells sorted from blood. The genes are TRBV11-3 and TRBJ2-2; D call uncertain. This TCR was recovered from a woman aged 18-29 years in good health. The CDR3 sequence is CASSLWTGELFF. CDR3 in DNA: TGTGCCAGCAGCTTATGGACCGGGGAGCTGTTTTTT.